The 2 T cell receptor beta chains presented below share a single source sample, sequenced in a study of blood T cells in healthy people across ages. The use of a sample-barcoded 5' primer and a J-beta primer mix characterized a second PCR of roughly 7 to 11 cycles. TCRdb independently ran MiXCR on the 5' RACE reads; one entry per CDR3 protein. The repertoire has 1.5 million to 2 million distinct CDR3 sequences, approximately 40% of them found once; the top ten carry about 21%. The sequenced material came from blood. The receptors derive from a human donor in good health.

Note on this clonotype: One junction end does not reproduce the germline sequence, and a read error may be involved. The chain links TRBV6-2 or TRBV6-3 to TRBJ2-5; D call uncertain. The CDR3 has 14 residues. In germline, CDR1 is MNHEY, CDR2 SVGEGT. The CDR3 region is CASSNTVPQETQYF. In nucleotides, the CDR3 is TGCGCCAGCAGCAACACTGTCCCCCAAGAGACCCAGTACTTC.

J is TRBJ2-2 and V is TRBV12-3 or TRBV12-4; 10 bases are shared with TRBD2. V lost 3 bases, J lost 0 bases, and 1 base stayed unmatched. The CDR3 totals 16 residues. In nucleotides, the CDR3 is TGTGCCAGCAGTTTGACTAGCGGGTCGAACACCGGGGAGCTGTTTTTT. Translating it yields CASSLTSGSNTGELFF.